Sequencing of this T cell receptor (beta chain) was carried out in a study of cytomegalovirus exposure and HLA in healthy donors. Looking at the study overall: An early release of data contained roughly 90 million unique TCRs, which came from HLA-typed donors. Findings and limits, study-wide: Indistinguishability led to the exclusion of some V segments, TRBV6-2 and TRBV6-3 included. V- and J-gene trimming in TCR beta was tied to a missense DCLRE1C variant by an analysis performed later.

Notes on this clone: The target antigen is unknown.

Use of 60 Vbeta and 13 Jbeta primers characterized the PCR. Data came from immunoSEQ multiplex PCR; TCRdb stores just in-frame clones and leaves some out. The table records 70,000 to 90,000 clones, roughly 64% of them present only once. The CDR3 sequence is 17 residues long. Germline V gene data show CDR1 as SGHNT and CDR2 as YYREEE (reference sequence). Trimming left V 0 bases short and J 0 bases short, with 13 bases between. The sequence was obtained from a woman in her forties in good health and CMV-seropositive. V gene TRBV5-4 combines with J gene TRBJ2-1, with D unclear. Sequenced input: PBMCs. The CDR3 DNA sequence: TGTGCCAGCAGCTTGGTGAGTCTCTTGAGCTCCTACAATGAGCAGTTCTTC. Amino acids: CASSLVSLLSSYNEQFF.